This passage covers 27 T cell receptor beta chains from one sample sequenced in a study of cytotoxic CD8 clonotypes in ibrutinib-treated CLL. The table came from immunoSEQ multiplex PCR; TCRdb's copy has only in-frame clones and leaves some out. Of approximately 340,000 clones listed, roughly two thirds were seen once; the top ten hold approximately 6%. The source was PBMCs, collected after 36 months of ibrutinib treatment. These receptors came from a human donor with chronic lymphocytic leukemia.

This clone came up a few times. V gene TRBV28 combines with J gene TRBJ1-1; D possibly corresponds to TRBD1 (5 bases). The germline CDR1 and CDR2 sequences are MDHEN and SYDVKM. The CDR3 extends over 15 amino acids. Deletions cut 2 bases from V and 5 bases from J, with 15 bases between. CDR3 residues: CASSLPGTKGTEAFF. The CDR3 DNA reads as TGTGCCAGCAGTTTACCCGGGACGAAAGGGACTGAAGCTTTCTTT.

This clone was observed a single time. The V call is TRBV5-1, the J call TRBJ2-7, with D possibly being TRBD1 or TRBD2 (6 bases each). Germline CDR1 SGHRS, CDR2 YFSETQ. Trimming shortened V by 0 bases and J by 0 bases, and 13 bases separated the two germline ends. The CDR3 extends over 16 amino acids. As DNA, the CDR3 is TGCGCCAGCAGCTTGGCTTCCGGGGGCGCCTCCTACGAGCAGTACTTC. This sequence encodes CASSLASGGASYEQYF.

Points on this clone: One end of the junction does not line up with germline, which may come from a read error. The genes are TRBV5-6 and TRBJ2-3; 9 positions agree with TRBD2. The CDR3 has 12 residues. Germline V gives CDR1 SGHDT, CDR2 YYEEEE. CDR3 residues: CASSLSGLAGSF. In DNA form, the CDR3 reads TGTGCCAGCAGCTTGTCGGGGCTAGCGGGAAGTTTT.

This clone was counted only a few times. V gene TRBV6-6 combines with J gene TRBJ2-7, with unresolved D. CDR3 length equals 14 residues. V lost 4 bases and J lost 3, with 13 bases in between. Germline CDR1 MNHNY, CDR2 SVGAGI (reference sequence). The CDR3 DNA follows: TGTGCCAGCAGTTCCCAATCGCAGAACTACGAGCAGTACTTC. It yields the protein CASSSQSQNYEQYF.

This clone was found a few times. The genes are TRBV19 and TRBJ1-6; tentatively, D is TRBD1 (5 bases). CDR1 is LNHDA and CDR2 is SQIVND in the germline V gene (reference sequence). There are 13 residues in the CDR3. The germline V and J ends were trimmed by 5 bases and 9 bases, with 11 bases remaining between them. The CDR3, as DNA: TGTGCCAGTAGTTCCGGGGGAGTTTCACCCCTCCACTTT. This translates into CASSSGGVSPLHF.

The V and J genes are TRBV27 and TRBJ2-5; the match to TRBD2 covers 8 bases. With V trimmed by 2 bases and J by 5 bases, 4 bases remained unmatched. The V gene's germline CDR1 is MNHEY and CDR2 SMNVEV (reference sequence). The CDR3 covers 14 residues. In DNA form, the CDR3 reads TGTGCCAGCAGTTTAAAGCCTAGCGGGGAGACCCAGTACTTC. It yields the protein CASSLKPSGETQYF.

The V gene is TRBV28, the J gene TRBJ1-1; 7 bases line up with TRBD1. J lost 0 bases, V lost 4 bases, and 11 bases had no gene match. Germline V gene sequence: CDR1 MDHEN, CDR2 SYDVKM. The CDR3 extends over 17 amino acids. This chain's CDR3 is CASSYPGQVSMNTEAFF. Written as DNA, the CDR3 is TGTGCCAGCAGTTACCCTGGACAGGTGTCGATGAACACTGAAGCTTTCTTT.

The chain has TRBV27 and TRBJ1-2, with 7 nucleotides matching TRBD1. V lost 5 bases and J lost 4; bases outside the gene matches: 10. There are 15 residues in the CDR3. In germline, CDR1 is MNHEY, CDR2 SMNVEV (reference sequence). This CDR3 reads CASSPLGGGGYGYTF. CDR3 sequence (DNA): TGTGCCAGCAGTCCCTTGGGAGGGGGCGGCTATGGCTACACCTTC.

In DNA form, the CDR3 reads TGTGCCACCAGCAGAGATCTCGGGCTTGTTGGAAACACCATATATTTT. It translates to CATSRDLGLVGNTIYF. The V and J genes are TRBV15 and TRBJ1-3; no definite D call. Trimming took 0 bases from V and 3 from J, leaving 12 bases between them. The CDR3 extends over 16 amino acids. Germline V gives CDR1 LNHNV, CDR2 YYDKDF (reference sequence).

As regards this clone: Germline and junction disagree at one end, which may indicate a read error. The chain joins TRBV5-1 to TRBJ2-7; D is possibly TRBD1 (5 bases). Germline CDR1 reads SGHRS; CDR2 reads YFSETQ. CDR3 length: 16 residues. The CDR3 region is CASSLVISQGSYEQYF. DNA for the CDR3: TGCGCCAGCAGTTTGGTTATCTCGCAGGGATCCTACGAGCAGTACTTC.

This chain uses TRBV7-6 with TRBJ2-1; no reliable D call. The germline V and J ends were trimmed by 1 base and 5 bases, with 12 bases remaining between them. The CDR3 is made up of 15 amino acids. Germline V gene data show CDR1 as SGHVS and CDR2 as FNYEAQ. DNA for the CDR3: TGTGCCAGCAGCTTAGGCAGGCCTCTACACAATGAGCAGTTCTTC. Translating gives CASSLGRPLHNEQFF.

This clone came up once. CDR3 sequence reads: CASSRTGHYEQYF. CDR3 DNA: TGTGCCAGCTCAAGGACAGGGCACTACGAGCAGTACTTC. This chain connects TRBV13 to TRBJ2-7, with TRBD1 matching over 8 bases. Unmatched junction bases numbered 6, after V lost 8 bases and J lost 3 bases. In germline, CDR1 is PRHDT, CDR2 FYEKMQ (reference sequence). This CDR3 region has 13 residues.

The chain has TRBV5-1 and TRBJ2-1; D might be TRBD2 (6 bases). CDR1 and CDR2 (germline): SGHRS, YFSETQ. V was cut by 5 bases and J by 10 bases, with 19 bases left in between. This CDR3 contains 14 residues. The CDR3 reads CASRVGGGLGEQFF. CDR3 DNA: TGCGCCAGCAGGGTGGGAGGCGGGCTAGGGGAGCAGTTCTTC.

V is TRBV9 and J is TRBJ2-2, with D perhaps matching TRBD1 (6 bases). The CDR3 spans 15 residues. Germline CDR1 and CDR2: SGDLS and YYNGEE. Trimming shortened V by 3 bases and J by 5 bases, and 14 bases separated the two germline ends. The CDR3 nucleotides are TGTGCCAGCAGCGAGAGACAGGCGTGGACCGGGGAGCTGTTTTTT. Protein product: CASSERQAWTGELFF.

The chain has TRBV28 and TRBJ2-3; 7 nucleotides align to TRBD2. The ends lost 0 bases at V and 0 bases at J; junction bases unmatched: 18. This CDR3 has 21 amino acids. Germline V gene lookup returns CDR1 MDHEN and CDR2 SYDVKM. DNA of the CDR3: TGTGCCAGCAGTTTATGGGTGTTTAGGGGCGGGAGTACTACTAGCACAGATACGCAGTATTTT. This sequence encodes CASSLWVFRGGSTTSTDTQYF.

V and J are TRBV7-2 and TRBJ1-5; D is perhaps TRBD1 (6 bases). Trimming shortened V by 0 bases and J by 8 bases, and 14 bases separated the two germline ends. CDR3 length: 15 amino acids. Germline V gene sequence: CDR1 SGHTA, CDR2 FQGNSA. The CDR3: CASSLAEQGVEPQHF. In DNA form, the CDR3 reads TGTGCCAGCAGCTTAGCGGAACAGGGAGTTGAGCCCCAGCATTTT.

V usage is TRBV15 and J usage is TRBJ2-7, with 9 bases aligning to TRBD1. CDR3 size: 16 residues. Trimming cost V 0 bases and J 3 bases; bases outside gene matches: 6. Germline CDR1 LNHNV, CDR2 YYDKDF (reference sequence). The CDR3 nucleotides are TGTGCCACCAGCAGAGATGTCGGGACAGGGAACTACGAGCAGTACTTC. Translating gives CATSRDVGTGNYEQYF.

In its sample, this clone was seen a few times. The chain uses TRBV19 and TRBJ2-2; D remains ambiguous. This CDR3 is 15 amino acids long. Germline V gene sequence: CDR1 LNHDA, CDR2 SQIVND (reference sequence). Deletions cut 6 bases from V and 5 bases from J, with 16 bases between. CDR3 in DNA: TGTGCCAGTAGCCGATTTGGCGGCCCTACCGGGGAGCTGTTTTTT. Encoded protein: CASSRFGGPTGELFF.

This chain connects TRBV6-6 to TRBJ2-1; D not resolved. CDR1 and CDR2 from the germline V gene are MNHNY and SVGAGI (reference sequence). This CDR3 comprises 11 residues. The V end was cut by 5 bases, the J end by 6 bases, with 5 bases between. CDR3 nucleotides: TGTGCCAGCAGTCGCGGCAATGAGCAGTTCTTC. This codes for CASSRGNEQFF.

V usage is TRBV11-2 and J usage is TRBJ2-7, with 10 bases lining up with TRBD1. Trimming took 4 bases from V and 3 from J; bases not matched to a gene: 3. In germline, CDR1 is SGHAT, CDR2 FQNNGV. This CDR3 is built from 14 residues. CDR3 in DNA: TGTGCCAGCAGCTCGTGGGACAGGGGCTACGAGCAGTACTTC. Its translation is CASSSWDRGYEQYF.

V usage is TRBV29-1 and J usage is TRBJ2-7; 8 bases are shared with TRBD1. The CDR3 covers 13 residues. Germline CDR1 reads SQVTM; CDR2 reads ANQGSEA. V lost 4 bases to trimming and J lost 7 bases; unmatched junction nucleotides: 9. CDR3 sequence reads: CSVGQGTFEEQYF. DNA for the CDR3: TGCAGCGTTGGACAGGGGACGTTCGAGGAGCAGTACTTC.

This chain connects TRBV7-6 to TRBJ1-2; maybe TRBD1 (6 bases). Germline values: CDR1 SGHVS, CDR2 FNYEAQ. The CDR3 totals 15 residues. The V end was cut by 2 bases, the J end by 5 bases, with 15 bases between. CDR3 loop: CASSLSPRGAYGYTF. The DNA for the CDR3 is TGTGCCAGCAGCTTAAGTCCTCGGGGGGCGTATGGCTACACCTTC.

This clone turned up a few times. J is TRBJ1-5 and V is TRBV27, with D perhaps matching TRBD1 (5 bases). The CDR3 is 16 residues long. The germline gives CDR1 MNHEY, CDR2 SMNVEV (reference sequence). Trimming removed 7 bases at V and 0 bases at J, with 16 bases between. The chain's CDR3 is CASKSGRGYSNQPQHF. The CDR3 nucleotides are TGTGCCAGCAAGTCAGGGAGGGGTTATAGCAATCAGCCCCAGCATTTT.

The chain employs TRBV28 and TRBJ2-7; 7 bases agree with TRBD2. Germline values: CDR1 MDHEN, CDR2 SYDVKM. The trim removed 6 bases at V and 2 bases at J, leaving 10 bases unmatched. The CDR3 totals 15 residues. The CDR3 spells CASSTPGLTTYEQYF. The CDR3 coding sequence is TGTGCCAGCAGCACCCCGGGACTAACGACCTACGAGCAGTACTTC.

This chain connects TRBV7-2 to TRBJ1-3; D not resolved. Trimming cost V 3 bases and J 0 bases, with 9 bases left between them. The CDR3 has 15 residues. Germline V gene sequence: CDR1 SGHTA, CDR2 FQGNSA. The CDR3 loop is CASSLVGVSGNTIYF. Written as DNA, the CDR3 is TGTGCCAGCAGCTTGGTCGGGGTCTCTGGAAACACCATATATTTT. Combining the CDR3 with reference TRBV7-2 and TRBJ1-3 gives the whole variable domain GAGVSQSPSNKVTEKGKDVELRCDPISGHTALYWYRQSLGQGLEFLIYFQGNSAPDKSGLPSDRFSAERTGGSVSTLTIQRTQQEDSAVYLCASSLVGVSGNTIYFGEGSWLTVV.

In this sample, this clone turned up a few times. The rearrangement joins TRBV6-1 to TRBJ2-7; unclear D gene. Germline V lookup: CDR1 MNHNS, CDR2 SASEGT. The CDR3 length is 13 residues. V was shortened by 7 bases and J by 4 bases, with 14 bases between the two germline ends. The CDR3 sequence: CASTTPVEYEQYF. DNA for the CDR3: TGTGCCAGCACTACCCCCGTCGAGTACGAGCAGTACTTC.

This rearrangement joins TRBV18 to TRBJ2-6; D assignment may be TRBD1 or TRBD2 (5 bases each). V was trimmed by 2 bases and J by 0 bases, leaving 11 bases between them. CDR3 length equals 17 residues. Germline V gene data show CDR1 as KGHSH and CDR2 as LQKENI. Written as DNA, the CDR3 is TGTGCCAGCTCACCAGGGGGACGCACCTCTGGGGCCAACGTCCTGACTTTC. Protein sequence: CASSPGGRTSGANVLTF.